This is a list of T cell receptor beta chains from one sample in a study of OX40 agonist ivuxolimab in advanced cancers. Sequencing used immunoSEQ multiplex PCR; TCRdb keeps in-frame clones, though not all of them. The data hold tens of thousands of clones, with roughly 90% observed a single time. Sequenced here: CD4+ or CD8+ T cells sorted from blood, sampled in a trial of the OX40 agonist ivuxolimab. The receptors derive from an adult with an advanced solid tumor such as melanoma, head and neck, liver or kidney cancer. Both conserved end residues are part of each CDR3. D genes are given only for firm matches. Size tells how often a clone was seen (once, few, many) or the class of an expanded clone, and some rows leave it out.

TRBJ2-7 . TRBV11-3 . CASSLDFYEQYF TGTGCCAGCAGCTTAGATTTCTACGAGCAGTACTTC
TRBJ2-2 . TRBV21-1 . CASSKALGSADRATGELFF TGTGCCAGCAGCAAAGCGCTCGGCTCCGCGGACAGGGCCACCGGGGAGCTGTTTTTT
TRBJ1-1 TRBD1 TRBV18 . CASSPQGGRDTEAFF TGTGCCAGCTCACCCCAGGGGGGTCGGGACACTGAAGCTTTCTTT
TRBJ1-6 . TRBV10-2 few CASRDSKSSYNSPLHF TGCGCCAGCAGAGACAGCAAGAGCTCCTATAATTCACCCCTCCACTTT
TRBJ2-2 . TRBV6-1 . CASRGQQGPGELFF TGTGCCAGCAGAGGACAGCAAGGACCCGGGGAGCTGTTTTTT
TRBJ2-1 TRBD2 TRBV30 . CAWSVEAGFYNEQFF TGTGCCTGGAGTGTAGAAGCGGGGTTTTACAATGAGCAGTTCTTC
TRBJ2-1 . TRBV7-2 . CASSLVPGTGNNEQFF TGTGCCAGCAGCTTAGTGCCCGGGACCGGAAACAATGAGCAGTTCTTC
TRBJ2-3 . TRBV5-8 . CASSLMTSAAGTDTQYF TGTGCCAGCAGCTTGATGACGTCGGCGGCGGGCACAGATACGCAGTATTTT
TRBJ1-5 . TRBV21-1 . CASSKPGQGAGNQPQHF TGTGCCAGCAGCAAACCGGGACAGGGAGCAGGGAATCAGCCCCAGCATTTT
TRBJ1-6 . TRBV7-9 . CASSLGSGNGNSPLHF TGTGCCAGCAGCTTAGGATCGGGCAATGGAAATTCACCCCTCCACTTT
TRBJ1-2 . TRBV5-1 . CASSAGDSPPYGYTF TGCGCCAGCAGCGCGGGAGACAGCCCCCCCTATGGCTACACCTTC
TRBJ2-3 . TRBV21-1 . CASSKRQNSTDTQYF TGTGCCAGCAGCAAACGACAGAACTCCACAGATACGCAGTATTTT
TRBJ2-3 TRBD2 TRBV18 once CASSPPSLAGVLDTQYF TGTGCCAGCTCACCACCCAGCCTAGCGGGAGTGTTAGATACGCAGTATTTT